The sequence of this T cell receptor (beta chain) was determined in a study of blood T cell repertoires in COVID-19. Study information: Donors in the United States, Italy and Spain gave samples during acute or convalescent COVID-19. The cDNA or gDNA used as material had been derived from T cells, B-cell-depleted T cells, or PBMCs.

Per the original data handling: Reference gene primers were amplified, and this amplification served to estimate nucleated cell counts. Assay: immunoSEQ multiplex PCR; the TCRdb copy retains only in-frame clones and omits some. That table supplies the V and J calls and clone size; D and trimming were determined from the DNA. The sample records a few hundred thousand clones, approximately 91% being singletons. Followed longitudinally, the Seattle patients had been enrolled during active infection. Unmatched junction bases numbered 1, after V lost 4 bases and J lost 4 bases. Germline loops: CDR1 LGHNT, CDR2 FRNRAP. This CDR3 is built from 15 residues.

The TCR originated in a middle-aged man with COVID-19, enrolled during active disease. The sequenced sample consisted of peripheral blood. The chain is built from TRBV12-5 and TRBJ2-2; 12 bases agree with TRBD1. The DNA of the CDR3 is TGTGCTAGTGGTTCGGGACAGGGGGCCACCGGGGAGCTGTTTTTT. This sequence encodes CASGSGQGATGELFF.